Shown below are 31 T cell receptor beta chains from a single sample sequenced in a study of T cells in Graves' hyperthyroidism and ophthalmopathy. RNA transcripts were the template for amplifying TCR beta CDR3 regions. The TCR CDR3 was amplified in a first-round RT-PCR using the HTBI primer set. Each CDR3 protein is one row after TCRdb ran MiXCR on the multiplex PCR reads. Among around 500,000 distinct CDR3 sequences listed, about 14% were seen once. The sample taken for sequencing was blood. Source of these receptors: a woman aged 40 to 50 with Graves' hyperthyroidism.

In its sample, this clonotype was seen many times. V is TRBV28 and J is TRBJ2-5; 7 bases agree with TRBD1. CDR3 length equals 18 residues. Germline CDR1 and CDR2: MDHEN and SYDVKM. The trim removed 2 bases at V and 3 bases at J, leaving 15 bases unmatched. The CDR3 DNA sequence: TGTGCCAGCAGTTTAAAACAGGGGATATACGCGGTGGAAGAGACCCAGTACTTC. Its protein is CASSLKQGIYAVEETQYF. Using reference TRBV28 and TRBJ2-5 for the parts outside the CDR3, the full variable domain is DVKVTQSSRYLVKRTGEKVFLECVQDMDHENMFWYRQDPGLGLRLIYFSYDVKMKEKGDIPEGYSVSREKKERFSLILESASTNQTSMYLCASSLKQGIYAVEETQYFGPGTRLLVL.

In DNA form, the CDR3 reads TGCGCCAGCAGCCAATTCGGAGCGGGAGAAGAGACCCAGTACTTC. Protein product: CASSQFGAGEETQYF. The rearrangement joins TRBV5-1 to TRBJ2-5; 8 nucleotides agree with TRBD2. There are 15 residues in the CDR3. Germline V gene lookup returns CDR1 SGHRS and CDR2 YFSETQ. V was clipped by 4 bases and J by 3 bases; unmatched bases: 8.

In this sample, this clonotype turned up many times. The V gene is TRBV6-1, the J gene TRBJ2-7; no definite D call. V shed 6 bases and J shed 2 bases, with 14 bases lying between them. Germline loops: CDR1 MNHNS, CDR2 SASEGT. This CDR3 spans 14 amino acids. CDR3 in amino acids: CASSFVGLPYEQYF. Here the CDR3 DNA reads TGTGCCAGCAGCTTCGTCGGTCTTCCCTACGAGCAGTACTTC.

About this clonotype: Given the absence of the conserved phenylalanine or tryptophan at the CDR3 end, a read error is likely. No DNA is shown, since the ends of the CDR3 on it are uncertain; the CDR3 is the one TCRdb lists. CDR3 protein: CASSTRTGSGELFG. The V call is TRBV27, the J call TRBJ2-2; the table names TRBD1, a call not compared with the DNA. The length of the CDR3 is 14 amino acids, counting both ends. Per the germline V gene, CDR1 is MNHEY and CDR2 is SMNVEV (reference sequence).

The chain combines TRBV6-1 with TRBJ2-7, with D perhaps given as TRBD1 or TRBD2 (6 bases each). Germline V gene sequence: CDR1 MNHNS, CDR2 SASEGT. The CDR3 covers 13 residues. The V end lost 8 bases, the J end lost 7 bases, and 18 bases lay between the germline ends. The DNA for the CDR3 is TGTGCCAGCGCGAGGGACACGGCGGGGGAGCAGTACTTC. It encodes CASARDTAGEQYF.

There are many counts of this clonotype. The chain joins TRBV3-1 to TRBJ2-1; TRBD2 might be the D (6 bases). There are 15 residues in the CDR3. CDR1 and CDR2 from the germline V gene are LGHDT and YNNKEL (reference sequence). Deletions cut 1 base from V and 2 bases from J, with 9 bases between. DNA of the CDR3: TGTGCCAGCAGCCAAGCGGGAGAACCCTACAATGAGCAGTTCTTC. Its protein product is CASSQAGEPYNEQFF.

This clonotype was detected ten times or more. The chain joins TRBV11-2 to TRBJ1-1; D ambiguous. Germline V gene data show CDR1 as SGHAT and CDR2 as FQNNGV. The V end was cut by 2 bases, the J end by 0 bases, with 16 bases between. CDR3 length: 17 amino acids. The CDR3 spells CASSLTRGRDMNTEAFF. In nucleotides, the CDR3 is TGTGCCAGCAGCTTAACCCGAGGTAGGGATATGAACACTGAAGCTTTCTTT.

This clonotype was detected only a few times. The germline gene is not matched at one end of the junction; a read error may be the cause. The chain uses TRBV19 and TRBJ1-1; D is undetermined. The CDR3 is made up of 13 amino acids. Germline CDR1 LNHDA, CDR2 SQIVND (reference sequence). The CDR3: CASSKTPNTEASF. DNA for the CDR3: TGTGCCAGTAGTAAGACCCCGAACACTGAAGCTTCCTTT. The full variable domain, its missing parts supplied by reference TRBV19 and TRBJ1-1, is DGGITQSPKYLFRKEGQNVTLSCEQNLNHDAMYWYRQDPGQGLRLIYYSQIVNDFQKGDIAEGYSVSREKKESFPLTVTSAQKNPTAFYLCASSKTPNTEASFGQGTRLTVV.

This clonotype occurred many times. This chain connects TRBV15 to TRBJ2-3; 13 positions match TRBD2. Trimming took 3 bases from V and 9 from J; bases not matched to a gene: 0. The germline V gene encodes CDR1 LNHNV and CDR2 YYDKDF (reference sequence). The CDR3 is made up of 13 amino acids. This CDR3 is CATSRTSGRTQYF. The DNA for the CDR3 is TGTGCCACCAGCAGGACTAGCGGGAGGACGCAGTATTTT.

In regard to this clonotype: Its ends do not fully match the called genes, so a read error is possible. The chain combines TRBV2 with TRBJ1-5, with no clear D. Looked up from germline, CDR1 is SNHLY and CDR2 is FYNNEI. The CDR3 loop spans 14 amino acids. CDR3 sequence (DNA): TGTGCCAGCAGTGAAGTTAGTAGCAATCGGCCCCAGCATTTT. It is translated as CASSEVSSNRPQHF.

This clonotype was found a few times. The chain employs TRBV20-1 and TRBJ2-2; D unresolved. The V gene's germline CDR1 is DFQATT and CDR2 SNEGSKA (reference sequence). CDR3 length equals 16 residues. The V and J ends lost 0 bases and 1 base respectively, with 12 bases between them. The CDR3 sequence is CSARDIGRWNTGELFF. The CDR3 DNA reads TGCAGTGCTAGAGATATAGGGCGCTGGAACACCGGGGAGCTGTTTTTT.

This clonotype was seen ten or more times. The chain has TRBV12-3 or TRBV12-4 and TRBJ2-5; D uncertain. V was shortened by 6 bases and J by 1 base, with 15 bases between the two germline ends. This CDR3 region has 15 residues. The CDR3 is CASSADGSRQETQYF. DNA of the CDR3: TGTGCCAGCAGCGCGGACGGATCCCGCCAAGAGACCCAGTACTTC.

The rearrangement uses TRBV28 and TRBJ1-3, with TRBD1 as a possible D gene (5 bases). Germline V gives CDR1 MDHEN, CDR2 SYDVKM. The CDR3 has 14 residues. Trimming left V 5 bases short and J 1 base short, with 9 bases between. In nucleotides, the CDR3 is TGTGCCAGCAGTCAACCAGGGTCTGGAAACACCATATATTTT. It codes for CASSQPGSGNTIYF.

This clonotype came up many times. The chain uses TRBV5-1 and TRBJ1-1; no firm D call. The germline V gene encodes CDR1 SGHRS and CDR2 YFSETQ. Trimming removed 6 bases from V and 1 base from J, with 7 bases in between. The CDR3 has 12 amino acids. In DNA, the CDR3 is TGCGCCAGCAAACCCGGGAACACTGAAGCTTTCTTT. Translation: CASKPGNTEAFF.

This clonotype was seen at least ten times. Here the CDR3 reads CASSSRERQETQYF. The CDR3 bases are TGTGCCAGCAGTAGCCGGGAACGACAAGAGACCCAGTACTTC. The chain combines TRBV6-1 with TRBJ2-5; D may be TRBD2 (5 bases). This CDR3 is built from 14 residues. The V gene lost 5 bases and the J gene lost 2 bases, with 12 bases spanning the gap. Germline V gives CDR1 MNHNS, CDR2 SASEGT.

The chain joins TRBV27 to TRBJ2-7; TRBD1 aligns across 7 bases. V gave up 6 bases and J gave up 3 bases; unmatched junction bases: 5. The CDR3 is 13 residues long. Germline assignment: CDR1 MNHEY and CDR2 SMNVEV (reference sequence). CDR3 protein: CASRVQGNYEQYF. CDR3 sequence (DNA): TGTGCCAGCAGAGTACAGGGGAACTACGAGCAGTACTTC.

In this sample, this clonotype turned up a few times. This chain uses TRBV2 with TRBJ1-2; D call uncertain. CDR1 SNHLY and CDR2 FYNNEI come from the germline V gene. This CDR3 contains 12 residues. V was cut by 6 bases and J by 5 bases, with 10 bases left in between. The CDR3: CASSYRAYGYTF. The CDR3 DNA is TGTGCCAGCAGCTACCGAGCATATGGCTACACCTTC.

This clonotype occurred a few times. J is TRBJ2-7 and V is TRBV19; 8 bases agree with TRBD2. The CDR3 runs to 16 residues. Losses at the gene ends were 6 bases for V and 0 bases for J; bases not matched to a gene: 10. CDR1 is LNHDA, CDR2 SQIVND, per germline (reference sequence). DNA of the CDR3: TGTGCCAGTAGACCTGAAGCGGGAGCCAGCTCCTACGAGCAGTACTTC. Residues: CASRPEAGASSYEQYF.

This clonotype was seen at least ten times. The chain combines TRBV5-4 with TRBJ2-2; D unclear. The V end was cut by 0 bases, the J end by 6 bases, with 9 bases between. Per germline, CDR1 SGHNT and CDR2 YYREEE (reference sequence). CDR3 length: 14 amino acids. The CDR3 spells CASSLEGGAGELFF. The CDR3 DNA reads as TGTGCCAGCAGCTTGGAGGGTGGGGCCGGGGAGCTGTTTTTT. Full variable domain (missing parts from reference TRBV5-4 and TRBJ2-2): ETGVTQSPTHLIKTRGQQVTLRCSSQSGHNTVSWYQQALGQGPQFIFQYYREEENGRGNFPPRFSGLQFPNYSSELNVNALELDDSALYLCASSLEGGAGELFFGEGSRLTVL.

This clonotype was counted at least ten times. V and J are TRBV27 and TRBJ2-7; 7 bases line up with TRBD1. The CDR3 totals 16 residues. Trimming cost V 5 bases and J 2 bases; bases outside gene matches: 12. The V gene's germline CDR1 is MNHEY and CDR2 SMNVEV (reference sequence). The CDR3 is CASSVRTGTETYEQYF. In DNA form, the CDR3 reads TGTGCCAGCAGTGTCCGAACCGGGACAGAAACCTACGAGCAGTACTTC.

This rearrangement joins TRBV28 to TRBJ2-1; 8 bases are a match to TRBD1. The CDR3 is 15 amino acids. CDR1 is MDHEN, CDR2 SYDVKM, per germline. After removal of 1 base from V and 7 bases from J, the junction contained 6 bases not matched to a gene. This CDR3 is CASSLLQGAPNEQFF. The CDR3 DNA reads TGTGCCAGCAGTTTATTGCAGGGGGCGCCGAATGAGCAGTTCTTC. Together with reference TRBV28 and TRBJ2-1, the CDR3 gives the full variable domain: DVKVTQSSRYLVKRTGEKVFLECVQDMDHENMFWYRQDPGLGLRLIYFSYDVKMKEKGDIPEGYSVSREKKERFSLILESASTNQTSMYLCASSLLQGAPNEQFFGPGTRLTVL.

This clonotype was seen ten or more times. The rearrangement uses TRBV27 and TRBJ2-7; no reliable D call. Deletions cut 4 bases from V and 0 bases from J, with 7 bases between. CDR1 and CDR2 from the germline V gene are MNHEY and SMNVEV (reference sequence). The CDR3 covers 13 residues. Written as DNA, the CDR3 is TGTGCCAGCAGTTCCATCGGCTCCTACGAGCAGTACTTC. Protein: CASSSIGSYEQYF.

The V and J genes are TRBV5-5 and TRBJ1-2, with TRBD1 identical over 11 bases. The germline gives CDR1 SGHKS, CDR2 YYEKEE (reference sequence). Germline trimming cut 5 bases from V and 8 bases from J; bases unmatched to any gene: 11. The CDR3 is 15 amino acids. CDR3 sequence: CASRFPGTGGYGYTF. In DNA form, the CDR3 reads TGTGCCAGCAGGTTCCCTGGGACAGGGGGATACGGCTACACCTTC. Full variable domain (remainder filled in from reference TRBV5-5 and TRBJ1-2): DAGVTQSPTHLIKTRGQQVTLRCSPISGHKSVSWYQQVLGQGPQFIFQYYEKEERGRGNFPDRFSARQFPNYSSELNVNALLLGDSALYLCASRFPGTGGYGYTFGSGTRLTVV.

The sample holds a few counts of this clonotype. J is TRBJ2-1 and V is TRBV5-1; TRBD1 is a possible D gene (5 bases). Trimming removed 0 bases at V and 8 bases at J, with 21 bases between. Germline V gene data show CDR1 as SGHRS and CDR2 as YFSETQ. This CDR3 is 17 amino acids long. CDR3 sequence: CASSLGWWAGQGDEQFF. The CDR3 DNA follows: TGCGCCAGCAGCTTGGGCTGGTGGGCAGGCCAAGGGGATGAGCAGTTCTTC. Drawing the rest from reference TRBV5-1 and TRBJ2-1, the complete variable domain is KAGVTQTPRYLIKTRGQQVTLSCSPISGHRSVSWYQQTPGQGLQFLFEYFSETQRNKGNFPGRFSGRQFSNSRSEMNVSTLELGDSALYLCASSLGWWAGQGDEQFFGPGTRLTVL.

This clonotype was recorded many times. The chain links TRBV27 to TRBJ2-3; 16 bases line up with TRBD2. Trimming cost V 6 bases and J 8 bases; bases outside gene matches: 8. CDR1 and CDR2 from the germline V gene are MNHEY and SMNVEV (reference sequence). This CDR3 is 16 amino acids long. The CDR3 DNA is TGTGCCAGCAGACCCGGGACTAGCGGGAGGGTGGGTACGCAGTATTTT. This encodes CASRPGTSGRVGTQYF.

This chain links TRBV5-8 with TRBJ1-3; D is undetermined. The CDR3 runs to 13 residues. Germline loops: CDR1 SGHTS, CDR2 YDEGEE. Trimming took 5 bases from V and 4 from J, leaving 10 bases between them. CDR3 coding DNA: TGTGCCAGCAGGTGGGGTTCGGGAAACACCATATATTTT. This encodes CASRWGSGNTIYF.

This clonotype occurred many times. The chain links TRBV12-3 or TRBV12-4 to TRBJ2-6; D is uncertain. The germline V and J ends were trimmed by 2 bases and 0 bases, with 14 bases remaining between them. The CDR3 length is 18 residues. The CDR3 DNA is TGTGCCAGCAGTTTACGGCAGGCACCTAGCTCTGGGGCCAACGTCCTGACTTTC. This encodes CASSLRQAPSSGANVLTF.

The chain joins TRBV10-1 to TRBJ2-1; D is ambiguous. This CDR3 has 15 residues. The V and J ends lost 2 bases and 2 bases respectively, with 10 bases between them. Germline CDR1 is WNHNN and CDR2 is SYGVQD (reference sequence). In nucleotides, the CDR3 is TGCGCCAGCAGTGAGCCCCTCGGCACCTACAATGAGCAGTTCTTC. Protein sequence: CASSEPLGTYNEQFF.

V usage is TRBV20-1 and J usage is TRBJ1-2; a weak D match, TRBD1 (5 bases). Trimming shortened V by 6 bases and J by 3 bases, and 14 bases separated the two germline ends. This CDR3 region has 13 residues. Germline CDR1 reads DFQATT; CDR2 reads SNEGSKA (reference sequence). The CDR3 reads CSAGEGRDYGYTF. The CDR3, as DNA: TGCAGTGCGGGCGAGGGCAGGGACTATGGCTACACCTTC.

This rearrangement joins TRBV14 to TRBJ2-7; D gene unclear. The CDR3 has 13 residues. Trimming cost V 0 bases and J 4 bases, with 7 bases left between them. Germline-derived CDR1 and CDR2 are SGHDN and FVKESK. CDR3 nucleotides: TGTGCCAGCAGCCAAGAGGGAAAGTACGAGCAGTACTTC. Translating gives CASSQEGKYEQYF.

There are many counts of this clonotype. V is TRBV6-1 and J is TRBJ1-1; 7 nucleotides match TRBD1. The CDR3 is 13 amino acids. Germline-derived CDR1 and CDR2 are MNHNS and SASEGT. Unmatched junction bases numbered 10, after V lost 7 bases and J lost 8 bases. CDR3 sequence reads: CASNLGAGGEAFF. The CDR3 bases are TGTGCCAGCAACCTAGGGGCAGGGGGAGAAGCTTTCTTT.